This T cell receptor (beta chain) appears in the sequencing data of a study of T cell repertoires in cytomegalovirus infection. Study-wide results and limits: The study identified carriers of CMV plus the relevant HLA from cumulative public TCR beta family frequency.

Per the germline V gene, CDR1 is GTSNPN and CDR2 is SVGIG (reference sequence). V was clipped by 2 bases and J by 7 bases; unmatched bases: 2. The CDR3 covers 13 residues. A word on this clonotype: Antigen specificity is unknown.

TCRdb used MiXCR to reprocess the reads, holding one entry per CDR3 protein. The profile shows approximately 300,000 distinct CDR3 sequences, 20% to 25% of them singletons. The starting material was cultured PBMCs, obtained from culture after CMV antigen stimulation. This TCR came from a human donor in good health (CMV status not recorded). Some clones in this sample may be carry-over from other donors' samples. The genes are TRBV30 and TRBJ1-6; 7 nucleotides line up with TRBD1. This CDR3 reads CAWSQQGNSPLHF. The CDR3, as DNA: TGTGCCTGGAGTCAACAGGGGAATTCACCCCTCCACTTT.